These 12 T cell receptor beta chains were all obtained from the same sample, sequenced in a study of regulatory T cells in long-lasting Graves disease. Sample time point: persistent/refractory GD, antithyroid drugs over 5 years with positive TRAb. The TCR library used RNA extracted from PBMCs. TCR beta libraries were built with iRepertoire HTBI primers and Arm-PCR of CDR3 regions. TCRdb called the multiplex PCR reads again in MiXCR, with one record for every CDR3 protein. The table has some 470,000 distinct CDR3 sequences, 20% to 25% seen once. Sequenced here: peripheral blood mononuclear cells (PBMCs), sampled when the disease was refractory, from a patient treated with antithyroid drugs. All receptors come from a female donor with Graves disease.

This clonotype was observed a few times. This chain uses TRBV20-1 with TRBJ2-2; D is undetermined. With 0 bases removed from V and 2 bases from J, the gap between germline ends came to 4 bases. Germline-derived CDR1 and CDR2 are DFQATT and SNEGSKA (reference sequence). The CDR3 runs to 13 residues. The CDR3 sequence: CSARESNTGELFF. CDR3 DNA: TGCAGTGCTAGAGAAAGCAACACCGGGGAGCTGTTTTTT.

This clonotype was seen at least ten times. This chain uses TRBV11-3 with TRBJ2-2; D is possibly TRBD1 (5 bases). The CDR3 is 16 amino acids. Between the trimmed V and J ends, which lost 5 bases and 6 bases, there was a span of 19 bases. Germline lookup yields CDR1 SGHNT and CDR2 YENEEA. DNA for the CDR3: TGTGCCAGCAGCCCCTGGTTTCAGGGTGGAGCCGGGGAGCTGTTTTTT. This sequence encodes CASSPWFQGGAGELFF.

This clonotype was recorded many times. V and J are TRBV7-2 and TRBJ1-2; D not certain. CDR3 size: 14 residues. V was shortened by 5 bases and J by 8 bases, with 18 bases between the two germline ends. Germline lookup yields CDR1 SGHTA and CDR2 FQGNSA. The CDR3 DNA is TGTGCCAGCAGCCCGCCCCGGGCCCTTGGAGGCTACACCTTC. Encoded protein: CASSPPRALGGYTF.

In DNA form, the CDR3 reads TGCAGTGGGGTAGGGGGAGCCACTGAAGCTTTCTTT. As protein: CSGVGGATEAFF. The chain uses TRBV20-1 and TRBJ1-1; D possibly corresponds to TRBD1 (6 bases). Germline V gene sequence: CDR1 DFQATT, CDR2 SNEGSKA (reference sequence). With 7 bases removed from V and 4 bases from J, the gap between germline ends came to 13 bases. The CDR3 loop spans 12 amino acids.

This clonotype was seen repeatedly, ten times or more. The chain couples TRBV27 to TRBJ1-5; no reliable D call. CDR1 MNHEY and CDR2 SMNVEV come from the germline V gene (reference sequence). Trimming took off 5 bases at V and 2 bases at J, with 13 bases between the two ends. The CDR3 sequence is 15 residues long. CDR3 DNA: TGTGCCAGCAGTGCCCTGACCGCAGGCAATCAGCCCCAGCATTTT. The encoded protein is CASSALTAGNQPQHF.

The CDR3 sequence is CASNPGEGSTEAFF. In DNA, the CDR3 is TGTGCCAGCAACCCAGGGGAAGGGTCGACTGAAGCTTTCTTT. The chain joins TRBV9 to TRBJ1-1; tentatively, D is TRBD1 (6 bases). Trimming took off 6 bases at V and 5 bases at J, with 17 bases between the two ends. From germline, CDR1 is SGDLS and CDR2 YYNGEE. The CDR3 consists of 14 residues.

This chain joins TRBV19 and TRBJ1-3, with D unresolved. CDR1 and CDR2 from the germline V gene are LNHDA and SQIVND (reference sequence). The length of the CDR3 is 16 residues. The V end lost 3 bases, the J end lost 0 bases, and 12 bases lay between the germline ends. CDR3 residues: CASSIGGSYSGNTIYF. The CDR3 coding sequence is TGTGCCAGTAGTATCGGTGGCAGTTACTCTGGAAACACCATATATTTT.

The gene calls are TRBV7-8 and TRBJ2-4; D is perhaps TRBD1 (5 bases). The germline V gene encodes CDR1 SGHVS and CDR2 FQNEAQ. The V and J ends lost 3 bases and 6 bases respectively, with 15 bases between them. This CDR3 has 15 residues. CDR3 region: CASSFRDSLGNIQYF. In nucleotides, the CDR3 is TGTGCCAGCAGCTTCCGTGACAGTCTTGGAAACATTCAGTACTTC. Using reference TRBV7-8 and TRBJ2-4 for the parts outside the CDR3, the full variable domain is GAGVSQSPRYKVAKRGQDVALRCDPISGHVSLFWYQQALGQGPEFLTYFQNEAQLDKSGLPSDRFFAERPEGSVSTLKIQRTQQEDSAVYLCASSFRDSLGNIQYFGAGTRLSVL.

This clonotype was detected ten times or more. V and J are TRBV30 and TRBJ1-1; no firm D call. Trimming pared 6 bases from V and 2 bases from J, leaving 10 bases between. The CDR3 runs to 12 residues. Looked up from germline, CDR1 is GTSNPN and CDR2 is SVGIG (reference sequence). The CDR3 DNA sequence: TGTGCCTGCTCCAGGAGTAACACTGAAGCTTTCTTT. Translation: CACSRSNTEAFF. The full variable domain, in which reference TRBV30 and TRBJ1-1 provide the parts outside the CDR3, is SQTIHQWPATLVQPVGSPLSLECTVEGTSNPNLYWYRQAAGRGLQLLFYSVGIGQISSEVPQNLSASRPQDRQFILSSKKLLLSDSGFYLCACSRSNTEAFFGQGTRLTVV.

As concerns this clonotype: A junction end diverges from the germline sequence, so it may reflect a read error. The chain couples TRBV7-8 to TRBJ2-7, with TRBD1 identical over 10 bases. The germline CDR1 and CDR2 sequences are SGHVS and FQNEAQ. The CDR3 runs to 13 residues. The CDR3 here is CASRTGGGYERYF. For the CDR3, the DNA is TGTGCCAGCAGGACAGGGGGCGGCTACGAGCGGTACTTC.

The chain uses TRBV9 and TRBJ2-7, with D hard to call. Germline V gene data show CDR1 as SGDLS and CDR2 as YYNGEE. The CDR3 spans 15 residues. V shed 3 bases and J shed 0 bases, with 13 bases lying between them. CDR3 sequence reads: CASSATPDGSYEQYF. The CDR3 DNA is TGTGCCAGCAGCGCGACACCGGACGGCTCCTACGAGCAGTACTTC.

This clonotype appeared once. The chain has TRBV10-3 and TRBJ2-2; 7 nucleotides match TRBD1. CDR1 is ENHRY and CDR2 is SYGVKD in the germline V gene. V was clipped by 6 bases and J by 4 bases; unmatched bases: 8. The CDR3 has 15 amino acids. DNA for the CDR3: TGTGCCATCAGCCGAGGGGACAGAACCACCGGGGAGCTGTTTTTT. Its translation is CAISRGDRTTGELFF.